A selection of T cell receptor beta chains follows, all from one sample in a study of T cell responses to AZD1222 COVID-19 vaccine. Clones were sequenced by immunoSEQ multiplex PCR, and TCRdb holds only the in-frame ones, with some missing. The data contain 100,000 to 150,000 clones, around 90% of them singletons. The sequencing used peripheral blood, collected on day 0 of AZD1222 vaccination. The receptors derive from an adult in good health. Both conserved end residues are part of each CDR3. The order of the fields is clone size, J gene, D gene, V gene, CDR3 DNA, CDR3 protein. A D gene is named only where the DNA matches it firmly. Part of the rows lack a size; the others show once, few, many or a class for expanded clones.

clone size: NA
J gene: TRBJ1-2
D gene: NA
V gene: TRBV29-1
CDR3 DNA: TGCAGCGTCCCCAAGGTGGCGGAGAACTATGGCTACACCTTC
CDR3 protein: CSVPKVAENYGYTF

clone size: many
J gene: TRBJ2-7
D gene: NA
V gene: TRBV29-1
CDR3 DNA: TGCAGCGTTGAAAGTTGGGCGGACGGGTACGAGCAGTACTTC
CDR3 protein: CSVESWADGYEQYF

clone size: NA
J gene: TRBJ1-6
D gene: NA
V gene: TRBV6-9
CDR3 DNA: TGTGCCAGAAGGGCGAAGACGGACAGAAATAATTCACCCCTCCACTTT
CDR3 protein: CARRAKTDRNNSPLHF

clone size: NA
J gene: TRBJ2-7
D gene: NA
V gene: TRBV18
CDR3 DNA: TGTGCCAGCTCACCTGTTCAGGCTATGGGCTCCGAGCAGTACTTC
CDR3 protein: CASSPVQAMGSEQYF

clone size: NA
J gene: TRBJ1-1
D gene: NA
V gene: TRBV27
CDR3 DNA: TGTGCCAGCAGTCCCTATCCAATGAACACTGAAGCTTTCTTT
CDR3 protein: CASSPYPMNTEAFF

clone size: NA
J gene: TRBJ2-3
D gene: NA
V gene: TRBV27
CDR3 DNA: TGTGCCAGCAGTTCTTTTCCGGGGGCCACAGATACGCAGTATTTT
CDR3 protein: CASSSFPGATDTQYF

clone size: NA
J gene: TRBJ1-6
D gene: NA
V gene: TRBV7-9
CDR3 DNA: TGTGCCAGCAGCTTAGAGGGTTCACCCCTCCACTTT
CDR3 protein: CASSLEGSPLHF

clone size: NA
J gene: TRBJ2-1
D gene: NA
V gene: TRBV7-3
CDR3 DNA: TGTGCCAGCAGCTCTCCGGGACGCAACTACAATGAGCAGTTCTTC
CDR3 protein: CASSSPGRNYNEQFF

clone size: NA
J gene: TRBJ1-3
D gene: NA
V gene: TRBV19
CDR3 DNA: TGTGCCAGTAAAACGTGGGAATATGGAAACACCATATATTTT
CDR3 protein: CASKTWEYGNTIYF

clone size: NA
J gene: TRBJ2-5
D gene: NA
V gene: TRBV11-2
CDR3 DNA: TGTGCCAGCAGCTCCGGGACCAAAGAGACCCAGTACTTC
CDR3 protein: CASSSGTKETQYF

clone size: NA
J gene: TRBJ2-5
D gene: NA
V gene: TRBV4-3
CDR3 DNA: TGCGCCAGCAGCCAAGTCGGGGGCGGGAACCAAGAGACCCAGTACTTC
CDR3 protein: CASSQVGGGNQETQYF

clone size: NA
J gene: TRBJ2-7
D gene: NA
V gene: TRBV4-3
CDR3 DNA: TGCGCCAGCAGTGGGACGAGGGGAGAGCAGTACTTC
CDR3 protein: CASSGTRGEQYF

clone size: NA
J gene: TRBJ2-5
D gene: NA
V gene: TRBV9
CDR3 DNA: TGTGCCAGCAGCGCCCGCCGGGCGGGCGTGGTAGAGACCCAGTACTTC
CDR3 protein: CASSARRAGVVETQYF

clone size: NA
J gene: TRBJ2-5
D gene: NA
V gene: TRBV7-2
CDR3 DNA: TGTGCCAGCACCCTTCTCCCGGGGGAGACCCAGTACTTC
CDR3 protein: CASTLLPGETQYF

clone size: NA
J gene: TRBJ1-2
D gene: NA
V gene: TRBV14
CDR3 DNA: TGTGCCAGCAGCCATGTACCGGGGGGCTACACCTTC
CDR3 protein: CASSHVPGGYTF

clone size: NA
J gene: TRBJ2-5
D gene: NA
V gene: TRBV7-8
CDR3 DNA: TGTGCCAGCAGCTTAGCGGGGGTCCCCCCGCGGGAGACCCAGTACTTC
CDR3 protein: CASSLAGVPPRETQYF

clone size: NA
J gene: TRBJ2-5
D gene: TRBD2
V gene: TRBV6-2/TRBV6-3
CDR3 DNA: TGTGCCAGCAGTTACTCCCTAGCGGGAGCCATAGAGACCCAGTACTTC
CDR3 protein: CASSYSLAGAIETQYF

clone size: NA
J gene: TRBJ1-5
D gene: NA
V gene: TRBV6-5
CDR3 DNA: NA
CDR3 protein: CASSSSGTGNHQPQHF

clone size: NA
J gene: TRBJ2-2
D gene: NA
V gene: TRBV7-8
CDR3 DNA: TGTGCCAGCAGCTTATTCGGGGGGCCAGCTGGTACCGGGGAGCTGTTTTTT
CDR3 protein: CASSLFGGPAGTGELFF

clone size: NA
J gene: TRBJ2-5
D gene: TRBD2
V gene: TRBV9
CDR3 DNA: TGTGCCAGCAGCGTCTCGCCGGGGGGATCAGAGACCCAGTACTTC
CDR3 protein: CASSVSPGGSETQYF